Below are 8 T cell receptor beta chains sequenced from a single sample in a study of Ad26.COV2.S vaccination and SARS-CoV-2 variants. Treatment specified: some 20 received Ad26.COV2.S at low or high dose, single or two shots; 5 received placebo; per-sample allocation not given. Specimen acquisition occurred on day 63 following the initial vaccine or placebo injection. The assay was immunoSEQ multiplex PCR, and TCRdb's table has in-frame clones only and misses some. The table lists around 320,000 clones, roughly 87% of them singletons. Source: peripheral blood, taken in a trial of Ad26.COV2.S vaccine versus placebo. The source of these receptors is a person aged 18-60 years who received the Ad26.COV2.S COVID-19 vaccine or a placebo.

The chain uses TRBV10-3 and TRBJ2-5; 8 bases are shared with TRBD1. In germline, CDR1 is ENHRY, CDR2 SYGVKD. The CDR3 runs to 16 residues. J gave up 2 bases and V 4 bases, and 9 bases lay outside the gene matches. As DNA, the CDR3 is TGTGCCATCAGTGGACCGCAGGGGGCTCAACAAGAGACCCAGTACTTC. Its protein is CAISGPQGAQQETQYF.

This clone was counted a few times. The chain has TRBV11-3 and TRBJ2-3; TRBD2 aligns across 9 bases. CDR3 length: 16 amino acids. V trimming: 4 bases; J trimming: 7 bases; junction bases outside the gene matches: 12. Germline V lookup: CDR1 SGHNT, CDR2 YENEEA. The CDR3 DNA reads TGTGCCAGCAGCTCCTCTGCGGCTAGCGGGGCTAATACGCAGTATTTT. This codes for CASSSSAASGANTQYF.

This chain connects TRBV6-6 to TRBJ1-1; D uncertain. CDR1 and CDR2 (germline): MNHNY, SVGAGI (reference sequence). This CDR3 has 13 residues. V lost 5 bases to trimming and J lost 1 base, with 8 bases between them. The CDR3 reads CASSTLWNTEAFF. CDR3 DNA sequence: TGTGCCAGCAGTACTCTCTGGAACACTGAAGCTTTCTTT.

The rearrangement links TRBV19 to TRBJ1-4; a weak D match, TRBD1 (6 bases). The CDR3 covers 14 residues. V was trimmed by 5 bases and J by 1 base, leaving 8 bases between them. The germline V gene has CDR1 LNHDA and CDR2 SQIVND (reference sequence). Here the CDR3 reads CASSFRGTNEKLFF. CDR3 DNA sequence: TGTGCCAGTAGTTTCAGGGGAACTAATGAAAAACTGTTTTTT.

This sequence joins TRBV9 and TRBJ1-6; the match to TRBD1 covers 8 bases. Germline V gives CDR1 SGDLS, CDR2 YYNGEE. Trimming at V came to 0 bases and at J to 10 bases, leaving 6 bases not matched to a gene. There are 15 residues in the CDR3. The CDR3 here is CASSVGSQGASPLHF. The CDR3 DNA follows: TGTGCCAGCAGCGTAGGGTCTCAGGGGGCATCACCCCTCCACTTT.

The V and J genes are TRBV29-1 and TRBJ2-7; 7 positions match TRBD2. Germline CDR1 is SQVTM and CDR2 is ANQGSEA. The V and J ends lost 7 bases and 2 bases, in that order; junction bases with no gene match: 5. The CDR3 runs to 12 residues. For the CDR3, the DNA is TGCAGCGCCAGCGGGGAAACCTACGAGCAGTACTTC. This translates into CSASGETYEQYF.

The chain couples TRBV15 to TRBJ1-1; TRBD1 might be the D (6 bases). The CDR3 runs to 13 residues. Germline lookup yields CDR1 LNHNV and CDR2 YYDKDF (reference sequence). Trimming pared 0 bases from V and 6 bases from J, leaving 8 bases between. In nucleotides, the CDR3 is TGTGCCACCAGCAGAGATTGGGGGCCTGAAGCTTTCTTT. Amino acid sequence: CATSRDWGPEAFF.

The genes are TRBV7-6 and TRBJ2-7; no clear D. This CDR3 is built from 12 residues. The germline V gene has CDR1 SGHVS and CDR2 FNYEAQ. Deletions cut 8 bases from V and 7 bases from J, with 15 bases between. CDR3 amino acids: CASSQGSLEQYF. CDR3 bases: TGTGCCAGCTCCCAAGGCAGCCTTGAGCAGTACTTC.